This TCR beta chain was observed in a study of T cells in Graves' hyperthyroidism and ophthalmopathy. Diagnoses were established using clinical symptoms, serum thyroxine and TRAb, thyroid ultrasound and orbital computed tomography. The source material, RNA transcripts, was used to amplify TCR beta CDR3 regions. Using the HTBI primer set, a first-round RT-PCR was run on the TCR CDR3. From the multiplex PCR reads, TCRdb called clonotypes with MiXCR, one entry per CDR3 protein. The sample shows fewer than 250,000 distinct CDR3 sequences, about 25% of them seen only once. This clonotype was counted at least ten times. Its matching antigen is unknown. General study results and limits: The model anticipated ophthalmopathy a median approximately 6.5 months pre-onset. Most thyroid clonotypes expanded above 0.001 appeared in blood too. A model using 13 V-J features told ophthalmopathy apart from stable hyperthyroidism.

The sample comprised blood. This receptor was taken from a woman between 40 and 50 years old with Graves' ophthalmopathy.

CDR3 bases: TGTGCCACCAGCAGAGTAAGACAGTACACCGGGGAGCTGTTTTTT. Its protein product is CATSRVRQYTGELFF. This chain connects TRBV15 to TRBJ2-2; the D gene is possibly TRBD1 (5 bases). The V end lost 1 base, the J end lost 3 bases, and 9 bases lay between the germline ends. There are 15 residues in the CDR3. Germline V gene sequence: CDR1 LNHNV, CDR2 YYDKDF (reference sequence). Full variable domain (missing parts from reference TRBV15 and TRBJ2-2): DAMVIQNPRYQVTQFGKPVTLSCSQTLNHNVMYWYQQKSSQAPKLLFHYYDKDFNNEADTPDNFQSRRPNTSFCFLDIRSPGLGDTAMYLCATSRVRQYTGELFFGEGSRLTVL.